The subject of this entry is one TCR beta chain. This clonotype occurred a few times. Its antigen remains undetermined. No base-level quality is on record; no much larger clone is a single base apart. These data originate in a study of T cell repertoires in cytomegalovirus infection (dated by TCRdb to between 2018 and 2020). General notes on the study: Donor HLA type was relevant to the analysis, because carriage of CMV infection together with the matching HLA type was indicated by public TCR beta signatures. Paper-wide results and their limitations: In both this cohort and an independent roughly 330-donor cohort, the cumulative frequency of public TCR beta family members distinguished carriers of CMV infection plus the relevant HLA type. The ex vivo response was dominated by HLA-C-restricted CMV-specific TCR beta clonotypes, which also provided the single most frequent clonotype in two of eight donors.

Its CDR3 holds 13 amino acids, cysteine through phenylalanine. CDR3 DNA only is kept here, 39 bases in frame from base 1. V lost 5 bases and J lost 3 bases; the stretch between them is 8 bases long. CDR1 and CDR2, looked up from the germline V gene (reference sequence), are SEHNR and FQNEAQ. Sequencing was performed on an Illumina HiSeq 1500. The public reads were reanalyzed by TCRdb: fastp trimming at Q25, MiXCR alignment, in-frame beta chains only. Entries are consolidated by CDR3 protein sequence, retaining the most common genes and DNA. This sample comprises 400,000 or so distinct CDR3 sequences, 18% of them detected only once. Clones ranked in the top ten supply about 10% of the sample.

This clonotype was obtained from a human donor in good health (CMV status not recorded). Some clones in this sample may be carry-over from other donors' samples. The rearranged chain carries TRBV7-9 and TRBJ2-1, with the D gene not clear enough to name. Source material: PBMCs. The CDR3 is CASSPYNYNEQFF. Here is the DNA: TGTGCCAGCAGCCCATATAACTACAATGAGCAGTTCTTC.